This T cell receptor (beta chain) was sequenced during a study of T-cell memory formation after mild COVID-19. On this clonotype itself: Being one base from a much bigger clone, this may be a read error.

The germline CDR1 and CDR2 sequences are SGHTA and FQGNSA. The V gene lost 6 bases and the J gene lost 3 bases, with 9 bases spanning the gap. The CDR3 loop spans 13 amino acids. One entry per CDR3 protein, called by TCRdb with MiXCR from the 5' RACE reads. The table shows about 310,000 distinct CDR3 sequences, with approximately 19% occurring only once. This sequence was found in a man between 18 and 35 years old who had mild COVID-19 (a few samples of this study predate the infection). Cell type and time point are not known. The rearrangement links TRBV7-2 to TRBJ1-5, with a possible D match to TRBD1 (6 bases). Sequencing input: PBMCs or a T cell subset sorted from them (not recorded which). The CDR3 DNA reads as TGTGCCAGCAGTACAGGGTACAATCAGCCCCAGCATTTT. Encoded protein: CASSTGYNQPQHF. Supplemented by reference TRBV7-2 and TRBJ1-5, the full variable domain reads GAGVSQSPSNKVTEKGKDVELRCDPISGHTALYWYRQSLGQGLEFLIYFQGNSAPDKSGLPSDRFSAERTGGSVSTLTIQRTQQEDSAVYLCASSTGYNQPQHFGDGTRLSIL.